These 21 T cell receptor beta chains came from one sample sequenced in a study of technical replicates of blood from several donors (dated by TCRdb to the late 2010s). To prepare the library, the immunoSEQ multiplex PCR assay was applied. Entries here come from immuneACCESS through TCRdb and include only in-frame sequences with V and J called. Some clones fail to appear in such tables; in the studies checked, an unresolved V gene covers under half of the shortfall, and the cause of the remainder is unknown. In this sample the table shows around 61,000 clones, 95% to 98% of which occur a single time. Clones ranked in the top ten supply around 0.19% of the sample. What was sequenced was T cells isolated from PBMCs. These receptors were obtained from a human donor in good health.

V and J are TRBV5-4 and TRBJ1-1, with no clear D. This CDR3 contains 13 residues. The germline gives CDR1 SGHNT, CDR2 YYREEE (reference sequence). Trimming took 4 bases from V and 4 from J, leaving 11 bases between them. The chain's CDR3 is CASSPGVGTEAFF. In DNA, the CDR3 is TGTGCCAGCAGCCCTGGAGTGGGCACTGAAGCTTTCTTT.

V and J are TRBV5-1 and TRBJ2-7, with D possibly TRBD1 on 5 matching bases. The CDR3 spans 14 residues. Germline-derived CDR1 and CDR2 are SGHRS and YFSETQ. V lost 4 bases and J 7 bases, leaving 18 bases between the germline ends. The CDR3 DNA is TGCGCCAGCAGCCTCACAGGCAATAGGGGAGAGCAGTACTTC. Translation gives CASSLTGNRGEQYF.

The V gene is TRBV9, the J gene TRBJ2-3; 8 bases map to TRBD2. Trimming at V came to 0 bases and at J to 2 bases, leaving 5 bases not matched to a gene. The length of the CDR3 is 16 residues. CDR1 and CDR2 from the germline V gene are SGDLS and YYNGEE. The CDR3 bases are TGTGCCAGCAGCGTAGAAACTAGCGGAAACACAGATACGCAGTATTTT. Residues: CASSVETSGNTDTQYF.

This rearrangement joins TRBV6-1 to TRBJ1-5; D is possibly TRBD1 (6 bases). The CDR3 has 15 amino acids. Germline V gene lookup returns CDR1 MNHNS and CDR2 SASEGT. V lost 3 bases, J lost 1 base, and 10 bases lay in between. The CDR3 loop is CASSDLGASNQPQHF. CDR3 DNA sequence: TGTGCCAGCAGTGACCTGGGGGCAAGCAATCAGCCCCAGCATTTT.

The rearrangement uses TRBV2 and TRBJ2-7; perhaps TRBD1 as D (5 bases). The CDR3 length is 15 residues. Trimming left V 6 bases short and J 2 bases short, with 17 bases between. Germline V gives CDR1 SNHLY, CDR2 FYNNEI. CDR3 coding DNA: TGTGCCAGCAGGGAGTGGACACTCGCCACCTACGAGCAGTACTTC. Its protein is CASREWTLATYEQYF.

The chain employs TRBV5-1 and TRBJ1-1, with 10 bases identical to TRBD1. Trimming took 3 bases from V and 5 from J; bases not matched to a gene: 7. The germline CDR1 and CDR2 sequences are SGHRS and YFSETQ. This CDR3 is built from 15 residues. The CDR3 DNA sequence: TGCGCCAGCAGCTCGGGGACAGGGGTATCGACTGAAGCTTTCTTT. Residues: CASSSGTGVSTEAFF.

The gene calls are TRBV6-5 and TRBJ2-1, with TRBD2 matching over 7 bases. Unmatched junction bases numbered 9, after V lost 7 bases and J lost 3 bases. Germline CDR1 is MNHEY and CDR2 is SVGAGI. This CDR3 region has 15 residues. Written as DNA, the CDR3 is TGTGCCAGCACGCGCCCCGGGACTAACTACAATGAGCAGTTCTTC. Translation: CASTRPGTNYNEQFF.

The chain recombines TRBV6-6 with TRBJ1-2; D remains unclear. CDR3 length: 14 residues. Trimming stripped 3 bases from V and 8 bases from J, with 16 bases between. Looked up from germline, CDR1 is MNHNY and CDR2 is SVGAGI (reference sequence). Here the CDR3 DNA reads TGTGCCAGCAGTTATGATATCCGGGGTCGGGGCTACACCTTC. It codes for CASSYDIRGRGYTF.

This clone was seen just once. This sequence joins TRBV4-1 and TRBJ1-2; no clear D. V lost 0 bases and J 3 bases, leaving 14 bases between the germline ends. The germline CDR1 and CDR2 sequences are MGHRA and YSYEKL. CDR3 length: 16 amino acids. Written as DNA, the CDR3 is TGCGCCAGCAGCCAAGATAAACGGGGAAGAGACTATGGCTACACCTTC. Its translation: CASSQDKRGRDYGYTF.

J is TRBJ1-1 and V is TRBV2, with TRBD1 as a possible D gene (6 bases). Trimming removed 6 bases at V and 7 bases at J, with 21 bases between. Germline loops: CDR1 SNHLY, CDR2 FYNNEI. The CDR3 sequence is 15 residues long. As DNA, the CDR3 is TGTGCCAGCAGCCCTAGGGGGGGGCAACTAGTTGAAGCTTTCTTT. Amino acids: CASSPRGGQLVEAFF.

The chain has TRBV7-3 and TRBJ2-7; TRBD2 is a possible D gene (6 bases). The CDR3 runs 15 residues. V gave up 2 bases and J gave up 0 bases, with 11 bases separating them. Germline CDR1 SGHTA, CDR2 FQGTGA. As DNA, the CDR3 is TGTGCCAGCAGCTTAGGGGCGGGGTTCTCCTACGAGCAGTACTTC. Protein: CASSLGAGFSYEQYF.

The chain couples TRBV5-1 to TRBJ2-2; 8 bases agree with TRBD2. The CDR3 is made up of 14 amino acids. Unmatched junction bases numbered 4, after V lost 4 bases and J lost 5 bases. The germline gives CDR1 SGHRS, CDR2 YFSETQ. CDR3 bases: TGCGCCAGCAGCGCTTTAGCGGGAACCGGGGAGCTGTTTTTT. It codes for CASSALAGTGELFF.

The gene calls are TRBV5-6 and TRBJ1-2, with a possible D match to TRBD1 (5 bases). V lost 2 bases, J lost 6 bases, and 17 bases lay in between. CDR3 length equals 15 residues. The germline V gene has CDR1 SGHDT and CDR2 YYEEEE. DNA for the CDR3: TGTGCCAGCAGCTTATGGTTTCAGGGATGGGATGGCTACACCTTC. Translating it yields CASSLWFQGWDGYTF.

The chain is built from TRBV6-5 and TRBJ1-2; 7 nucleotides line up with TRBD1. V lost 0 bases, J lost 3 bases, and 1 base stayed unmatched. The germline gives CDR1 MNHEY, CDR2 SVGAGI. There are 14 residues in the CDR3. CDR3 in DNA: TGTGCCAGCAGTTACTCAGGGGGCGACTATGGCTACACCTTC. Protein: CASSYSGGDYGYTF.

The chain joins TRBV2 to TRBJ2-1; 10 nucleotides agree with TRBD2. V was clipped by 7 bases and J by 2 bases; unmatched bases: 2. The CDR3 loop spans 14 amino acids. The germline V gene encodes CDR1 SNHLY and CDR2 FYNNEI. The CDR3 coding sequence is TGTGCCAGCACGGGACTAGCGCCCTACAATGAGCAGTTCTTC. Its protein is CASTGLAPYNEQFF.

This chain joins TRBV18 and TRBJ2-5; the D gene is possibly TRBD1 (6 bases). The germline V gene encodes CDR1 KGHSH and CDR2 LQKENI. CDR3 length: 15 residues. V was cut by 2 bases and J by 5 bases, with 15 bases left in between. In DNA form, the CDR3 reads TGTGCCAGCTCACCAGCCCGGGACACTGTGGAGACCCAGTACTTC. Protein: CASSPARDTVETQYF.

The rearrangement uses TRBV19 and TRBJ1-1, with TRBD1 as a possible D gene (5 bases). Trimming stripped 5 bases from V and 0 bases from J, with 7 bases between. The CDR3 contains 13 residues. From germline, CDR1 is LNHDA and CDR2 SQIVND (reference sequence). Here the CDR3 reads CASSPTVNTEAFF. The DNA for the CDR3 is TGTGCCAGTAGTCCGACAGTGAACACTGAAGCTTTCTTT.

V usage is TRBV15 and J usage is TRBJ1-5, with D possibly being TRBD1 (5 bases). V was shortened by 0 bases and J by 6 bases, with 15 bases between the two germline ends. Germline assignment: CDR1 LNHNV and CDR2 YYDKDF (reference sequence). CDR3 length: 16 residues. CDR3 DNA: TGTGCCACCAGCAGAGATCTGGGGGAAGCGGGTCAGCCCCAGCATTTT. Its translation is CATSRDLGEAGQPQHF.

The J gene is TRBJ1-3, the V gene TRBV2, with 8 nucleotides matching TRBD1. Germline lookup yields CDR1 SNHLY and CDR2 FYNNEI. The CDR3 extends over 15 amino acids. The ends lost 7 bases at V and 7 bases at J; junction bases unmatched: 12. DNA for the CDR3: TGTGCCAGCACCCCAGGGGGCCTTCCTACTAACACCATATATTTT. It encodes CASTPGGLPTNTIYF.

The V call is TRBV7-9, the J call TRBJ2-5, with TRBD2 matching over 8 bases. The CDR3 has 16 residues. The V gene's germline CDR1 is SEHNR and CDR2 FQNEAQ (reference sequence). After removal of 7 bases from V and 2 bases from J, the junction contained 12 bases not matched to a gene. Written as DNA, the CDR3 is TGTGCCAGCAACTGGGGCCTAGCGGGCTATCAAGAGACCCAGTACTTC. Amino acid sequence: CASNWGLAGYQETQYF.

DNA of the CDR3: TGTGCCAGCAGCTTAGTTCAGGGGGTCAATCAGCCCCAGCATTTT. Translation: CASSLVQGVNQPQHF. The chain has TRBV7-8 and TRBJ1-5; 7 nucleotides agree with TRBD1. CDR3 length: 15 residues. With 1 base clipped from V and 3 bases from J, the junction kept 3 bases outside the gene matches. Germline loops: CDR1 SGHVS, CDR2 FQNEAQ.